Included here is one T cell receptor beta chain sequence, with context. The sample belongs to a study of shared clonotypes between healthy human individuals. Study information: Contributing individuals were a couple of females and three males aged 18 to 49.

In the naive CD8 group, cells lacked CD45RO and were positively selected for CCR7, so terminally differentiated effector memory CD45RA+ cells were left out. Assay used: immunoSEQ multiplex PCR; TCRdb lists only in-frame clones, some missing. The sample shows around 1,900,000 clones, just over 90% of them seen only once. The CDR3 has 15 amino acids. Germline V gene lookup returns CDR1 SEHNR and CDR2 FQNEAQ (reference sequence). Losses at the gene ends were 4 bases for V and 3 bases for J; bases not matched to a gene: 8. The rearrangement links TRBV7-9 to TRBJ1-2; 7 nucleotides match TRBD1. The receptor was derived from a young man in good health. Some clones in this sample may be carry-over from other donors' samples. Material for sequencing was naive CD8+ T cells from PBMCs. The CDR3 region is CASSSRDSYHYGYTF. The CDR3 region has the DNA TGTGCCAGCAGCTCACGGGACAGTTACCACTATGGCTACACCTTC.